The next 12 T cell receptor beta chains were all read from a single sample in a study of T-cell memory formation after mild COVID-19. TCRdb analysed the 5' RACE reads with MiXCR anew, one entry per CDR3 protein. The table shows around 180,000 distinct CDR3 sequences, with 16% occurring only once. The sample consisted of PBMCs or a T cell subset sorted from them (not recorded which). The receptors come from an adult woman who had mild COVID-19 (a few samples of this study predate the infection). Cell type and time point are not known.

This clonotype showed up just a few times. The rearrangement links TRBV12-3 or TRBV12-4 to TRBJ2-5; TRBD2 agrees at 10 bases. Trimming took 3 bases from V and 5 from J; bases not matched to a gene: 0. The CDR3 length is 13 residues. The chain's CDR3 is CASSLGLAETQYF. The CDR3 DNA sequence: TGTGCCAGCAGTTTGGGACTAGCGGAGACCCAGTACTTC.

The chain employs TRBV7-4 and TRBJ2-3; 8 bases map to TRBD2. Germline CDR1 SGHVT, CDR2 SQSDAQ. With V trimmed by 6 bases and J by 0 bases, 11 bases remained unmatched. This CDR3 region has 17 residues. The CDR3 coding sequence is TGTGCCAGCAGACGGGAGGGGTCATTACTTAGCACAGATACGCAGTATTTT. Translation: CASRREGSLLSTDTQYF.

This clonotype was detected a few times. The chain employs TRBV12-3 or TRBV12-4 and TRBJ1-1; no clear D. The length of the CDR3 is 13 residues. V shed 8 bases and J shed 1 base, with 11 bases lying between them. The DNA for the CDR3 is TGTGCCAGCGGCAACGGGCGGAACACTGAAGCTTTCTTT. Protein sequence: CASGNGRNTEAFF.

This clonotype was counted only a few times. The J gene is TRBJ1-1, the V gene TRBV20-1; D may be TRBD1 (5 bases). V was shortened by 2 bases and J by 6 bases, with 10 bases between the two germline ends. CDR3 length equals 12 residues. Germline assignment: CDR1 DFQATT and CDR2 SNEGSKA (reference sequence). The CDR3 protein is CSARRGRPEAFF. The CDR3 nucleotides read TGCAGTGCTAGACGGGGCCGGCCTGAAGCTTTCTTT.

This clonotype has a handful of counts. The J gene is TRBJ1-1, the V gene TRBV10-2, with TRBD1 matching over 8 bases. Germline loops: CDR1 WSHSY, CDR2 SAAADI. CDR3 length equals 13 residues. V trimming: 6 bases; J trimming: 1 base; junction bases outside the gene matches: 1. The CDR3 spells CASRDRENTEAFF. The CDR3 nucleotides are TGCGCCAGCAGGGACAGGGAGAACACTGAAGCTTTCTTT.

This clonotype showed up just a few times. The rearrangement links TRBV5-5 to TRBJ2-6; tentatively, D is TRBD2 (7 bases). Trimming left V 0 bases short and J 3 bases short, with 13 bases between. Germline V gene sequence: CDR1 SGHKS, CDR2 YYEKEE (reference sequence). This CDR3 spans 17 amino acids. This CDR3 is CASSLDREGIGANVLTF. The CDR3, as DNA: TGTGCCAGCAGCTTGGACAGGGAGGGGATTGGGGCCAACGTCCTGACTTTC.

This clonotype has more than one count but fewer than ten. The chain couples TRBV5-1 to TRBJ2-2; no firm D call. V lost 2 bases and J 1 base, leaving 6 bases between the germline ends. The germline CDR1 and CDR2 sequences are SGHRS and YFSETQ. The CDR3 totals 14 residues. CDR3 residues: CASSFGRNTGELFF. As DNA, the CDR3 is TGCGCCAGCAGCTTTGGCAGGAACACCGGGGAGCTGTTTTTT.

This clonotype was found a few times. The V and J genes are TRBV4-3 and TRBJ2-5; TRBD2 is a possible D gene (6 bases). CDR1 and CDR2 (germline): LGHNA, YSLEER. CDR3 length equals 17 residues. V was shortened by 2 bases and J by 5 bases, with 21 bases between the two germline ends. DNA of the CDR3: TGCGCCAGCAGCCAATCTAACGGAGGGGTAGAGGACGAGACCCAGTACTTC. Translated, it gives CASSQSNGGVEDETQYF.

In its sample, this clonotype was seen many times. The CDR3 spells CSATNPLVRESYEQYF. The CDR3 DNA follows: TGCAGTGCTACCAACCCCCTAGTTCGGGAGTCCTACGAGCAGTACTTC. J is TRBJ2-7 and V is TRBV20-1; TRBD2 might be the D (6 bases). CDR1 is DFQATT, CDR2 SNEGSKA, per germline (reference sequence). The CDR3 has 16 amino acids. The V end was cut by 4 bases, the J end by 1 base, with 20 bases between.

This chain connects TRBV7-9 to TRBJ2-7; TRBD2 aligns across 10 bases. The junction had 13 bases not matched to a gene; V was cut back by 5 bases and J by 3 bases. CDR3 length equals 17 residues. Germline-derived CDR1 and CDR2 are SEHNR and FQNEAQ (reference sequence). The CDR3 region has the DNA TGTGCCAGCAGCCTCCCTCTTAGCGGGGGGTTCGACTACGAGCAGTACTTC. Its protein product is CASSLPLSGGFDYEQYF.

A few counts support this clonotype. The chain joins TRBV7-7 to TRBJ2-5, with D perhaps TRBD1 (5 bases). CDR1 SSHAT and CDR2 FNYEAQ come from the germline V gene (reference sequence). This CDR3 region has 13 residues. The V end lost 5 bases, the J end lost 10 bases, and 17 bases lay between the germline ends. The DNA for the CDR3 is TGTGCCAGCAGCACGGCACCAGGGTTGGACCAGTACTTC. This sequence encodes CASSTAPGLDQYF.

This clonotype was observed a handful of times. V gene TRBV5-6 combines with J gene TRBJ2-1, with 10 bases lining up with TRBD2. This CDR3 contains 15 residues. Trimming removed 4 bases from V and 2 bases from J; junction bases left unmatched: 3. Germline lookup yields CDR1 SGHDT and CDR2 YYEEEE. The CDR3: CASSPSGRAYNEQFF. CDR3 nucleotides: TGTGCCAGCAGCCCCAGCGGGAGGGCCTACAATGAGCAGTTCTTC.